One and the same sample provided the 14 T cell receptor beta chains below, sequenced in a study of T cell responses to AZD1222 COVID-19 vaccine. Method: immunoSEQ multiplex PCR; TCRdb's copy keeps in-frame clones and lacks some. The table lists about 150,000 clones, 91% of them singletons, with 1.4% in the top ten. The sequenced sample was peripheral blood, obtained on day 0 of AZD1222 vaccination. All receptors derive from an adult in good health.

The chain combines TRBV19 with TRBJ2-3; 9 bases align to TRBD2. The V segment lost 8 bases and the J segment 3 bases; nucleotides outside the gene matches: 9. The germline CDR1 and CDR2 sequences are LNHDA and SQIVND (reference sequence). This CDR3 is 15 amino acids long. The CDR3 loop is CASSSAGGGTDTQYF. Written as DNA, the CDR3 is TGTGCCAGTTCCTCAGCGGGGGGCGGAACAGATACGCAGTATTTT. Drawing the rest from reference TRBV19 and TRBJ2-3, the complete variable domain is DGGITQSPKYLFRKEGQNVTLSCEQNLNHDAMYWYRQDPGQGLRLIYYSQIVNDFQKGDIAEGYSVSREKKESFPLTVTSAQKNPTAFYLCASSSAGGGTDTQYFGPGTRLTVL.

The J gene is TRBJ1-2, the V gene TRBV5-1; D perhaps matches TRBD1 (5 bases). The ends were cut back, 0 bases at V and 4 bases at J, with 13 bases in the middle. Germline V gene sequence: CDR1 SGHRS, CDR2 YFSETQ. The CDR3 consists of 15 residues. The CDR3 coding sequence is TGCGCCAGCAGCTTGGGGCAAGGGGCTTCCTATGGCTACACCTTC. This encodes CASSLGQGASYGYTF.

This chain connects TRBV9 to TRBJ2-3; D may be TRBD2 (6 bases). Germline-derived CDR1 and CDR2 are SGDLS and YYNGEE. Trimming removed 2 bases at V and 6 bases at J, with 13 bases between. The CDR3 has 14 residues. The DNA of the CDR3 is TGTGCCAGCAGCGTTTGGAGGGAGCGGGATACGCAGTATTTT. Its protein is CASSVWRERDTQYF.

The V call is TRBV28, the J call TRBJ2-7, with 12 bases fitting TRBD1. Germline assignment: CDR1 MDHEN and CDR2 SYDVKM. This CDR3 has 16 residues. Trimming cost V 5 bases and J 5 bases; bases outside gene matches: 10. This CDR3 is CASSPPGQGATHEQYF. The DNA for the CDR3 is TGTGCCAGCAGTCCCCCGGGACAGGGGGCGACCCACGAGCAGTACTTC.

The V call is TRBV29-1, the J call TRBJ1-5; 7 nucleotides line up with TRBD1. Germline V gene lookup returns CDR1 SQVTM and CDR2 ANQGSEA. CDR3 length equals 13 residues. V lost 6 bases and J lost 5; bases outside the gene matches: 7. CDR3 sequence: CSVRDREYQPQHF. Here the CDR3 DNA reads TGCAGCGTCCGGGACAGAGAATATCAGCCCCAGCATTTT.

This rearrangement joins TRBV7-9 to TRBJ1-2; D ambiguous. This CDR3 spans 12 amino acids. Trimming left V 8 bases short and J 8 bases short, with 15 bases between. Per the germline V gene, CDR1 is SEHNR and CDR2 is FQNEAQ (reference sequence). CDR3 in amino acids: CASRGPEEGYTF. In DNA form, the CDR3 reads TGTGCCAGCCGGGGTCCGGAGGAGGGCTACACCTTC.

This chain connects TRBV4-2 to TRBJ2-1; 7 bases map to TRBD2. J was trimmed by 2 bases and V by 4 bases; bases with no gene match: 5. The CDR3 sequence is 15 residues long. Per germline, CDR1 LGHNA and CDR2 YNFKEQ. CDR3 coding DNA: TGTGCCAGCAGCCTTCCCGGGGGGACCTACAATGAGCAGTTCTTC. Translated: CASSLPGGTYNEQFF.

The chain links TRBV5-6 to TRBJ1-1; 9 bases match TRBD1. Germline V gene sequence: CDR1 SGHDT, CDR2 YYEEEE. V lost 0 bases, J lost 3 bases, and 6 bases stayed unmatched. The CDR3 has 16 amino acids. The CDR3 DNA reads as TGTGCCAGCAGCTTGGCACAGGGGGCTAGGGACACTGAAGCTTTCTTT. It yields the protein CASSLAQGARDTEAFF.

The CDR3, as DNA: TGTGCCATCAATACCCAAGATCCGGGTAACTATGGCTACACCTTC. Amino acids: CAINTQDPGNYGYTF. The gene calls are TRBV10-3 and TRBJ1-2; D remains unclear. Germline CDR1 and CDR2: ENHRY and SYGVKD. V dropped 7 bases and J dropped 1 base, with 16 bases sitting between them. This CDR3 has 15 residues.

The DNA of the CDR3 is TGTGCCAGTCTGGGACAGCTATATGGCTACACCTTC. Protein: CASLGQLYGYTF. The rearrangement uses TRBV19 and TRBJ1-2; 7 bases match TRBD1. CDR1 and CDR2 (germline): LNHDA, SQIVND (reference sequence). There are 12 residues in the CDR3. V was clipped by 8 bases and J by 5 bases; unmatched bases: 5.

This chain connects TRBV7-9 to TRBJ1-1; D is unresolved. The V and J ends lost 4 bases and 1 base respectively, with 7 bases between them. CDR3 length: 13 amino acids. The germline V gene encodes CDR1 SEHNR and CDR2 FQNEAQ (reference sequence). The CDR3 loop reads CASSSARNTEAFF. In nucleotides, the CDR3 is TGTGCCAGCAGCTCGGCAAGGAACACTGAAGCTTTCTTT. The full variable domain, completed using reference TRBV7-9 and TRBJ1-1, is DTGVSQNPRHKITKRGQNVTFRCDPISEHNRLYWYRQTLGQGPEFLTYFQNEAQLEKSRLLSDRFSAERPKGSFSTLEIQRTEQGDSAMYLCASSSARNTEAFFGQGTRLTVV.

This clone was observed a single time. This chain uses TRBV21-1 with TRBJ2-3; no check of the table's D call, TRBD1, against the DNA was made. TRBV21-1 is labeled a pseudogene. The CDR3 length is 15 residues. CDR3 sequence reads: CASSHRDRGTDTQYF. The CDR3 DNA is TGTGCCAGCAGCCACCGGGACAGGGGCACAGATACGCAGTATTTT.

The chain combines TRBV7-2 with TRBJ2-7; perhaps TRBD2 as D (5 bases). The CDR3 is 16 residues long. Germline CDR1 is SGHTA and CDR2 is FQGNSA. V gave up 1 base and J gave up 3 bases, with 16 bases separating them. CDR3 region: CASSLEPLAAHYEQYF. CDR3 DNA sequence: TGTGCCAGCAGCTTAGAGCCCCTAGCAGCTCACTACGAGCAGTACTTC.

V usage is TRBV28 and J usage is TRBJ2-5, with unresolved D. Germline values: CDR1 MDHEN, CDR2 SYDVKM. CDR3 size: 12 residues. With 1 base removed from V and 4 bases from J, the gap between germline ends came to 4 bases. CDR3 sequence reads: CASSLLRETQYF. CDR3 sequence (DNA): TGTGCCAGCAGTTTATTGAGAGAGACCCAGTACTTC.